The sequence of this TCR beta chain was determined in a study of metastatic and nonmetastatic thyroid tumors. No patient received treatment before thyroid surgery. TCRdb reprocessed the PCR reads via MiXCR. This table holds approximately 10,000 clones, about 40% found once. This clonotype was obtained from a female donor with papillary thyroid cancer or a benign thyroid nodule (not recorded which). Some clones in this sample may be carry-over from other donors' samples. The material sequenced was tumor tissue.

Here the CDR3 DNA reads TGTGCCAGCATACCAGCGGGGGTGTACTGGGAGCAGTACTTC. As protein: CASIPAGVYWEQYF. The V call is TRBV2, the J call TRBJ2-7, with 8 bases that match TRBD2. Trimming removed 7 bases from V and 7 bases from J; junction bases left unmatched: 12. Germline V gives CDR1 SNHLY, CDR2 FYNNEI. This CDR3 contains 14 residues.